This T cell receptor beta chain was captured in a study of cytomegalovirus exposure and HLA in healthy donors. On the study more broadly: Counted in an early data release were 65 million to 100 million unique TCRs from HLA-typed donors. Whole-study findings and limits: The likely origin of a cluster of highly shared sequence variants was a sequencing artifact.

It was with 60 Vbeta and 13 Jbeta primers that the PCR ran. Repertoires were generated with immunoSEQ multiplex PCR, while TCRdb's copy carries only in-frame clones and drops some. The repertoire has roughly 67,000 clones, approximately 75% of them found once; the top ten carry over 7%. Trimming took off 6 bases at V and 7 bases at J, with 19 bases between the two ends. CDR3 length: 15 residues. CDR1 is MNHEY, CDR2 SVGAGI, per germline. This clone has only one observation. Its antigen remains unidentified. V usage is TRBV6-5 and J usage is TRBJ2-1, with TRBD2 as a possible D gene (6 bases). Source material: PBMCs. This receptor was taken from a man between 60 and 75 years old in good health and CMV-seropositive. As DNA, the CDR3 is TGTGCCAGCAGGGAAACCCGGGACTCCCCAAATGAGCAGTTCTTC. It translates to CASRETRDSPNEQFF.